This T cell receptor beta chain stems from a study of T cell responses to AZD1222 COVID-19 vaccine. Whole-study findings and limits: Reportedly, nearly half the spike-specific TCRs target unmutated variant regions.

Comment on this clone: As yet, its antigen is unknown.

Clones were sequenced by immunoSEQ multiplex PCR, and TCRdb holds only the in-frame ones, with some missing. The data show some 190,000 clones, 92% seen once. The TCR was taken from an adult who received the AZD1222 COVID-19 vaccine. The sequencing used peripheral blood, collected 28 days after the second AZD1222 dose.

CDR3 DNA sequence: TGCGCCAGCAGCTTGGGACAGGGCGGCACTGAAGCTTTCTTT. Protein sequence: CASSLGQGGTEAFF. V gene TRBV5-1 combines with J gene TRBJ1-1; 7 bases line up with TRBD1. The CDR3 is 14 amino acids. Germline V gives CDR1 SGHRS, CDR2 YFSETQ. The V and J ends lost 0 bases and 4 bases, in that order; junction bases with no gene match: 3.